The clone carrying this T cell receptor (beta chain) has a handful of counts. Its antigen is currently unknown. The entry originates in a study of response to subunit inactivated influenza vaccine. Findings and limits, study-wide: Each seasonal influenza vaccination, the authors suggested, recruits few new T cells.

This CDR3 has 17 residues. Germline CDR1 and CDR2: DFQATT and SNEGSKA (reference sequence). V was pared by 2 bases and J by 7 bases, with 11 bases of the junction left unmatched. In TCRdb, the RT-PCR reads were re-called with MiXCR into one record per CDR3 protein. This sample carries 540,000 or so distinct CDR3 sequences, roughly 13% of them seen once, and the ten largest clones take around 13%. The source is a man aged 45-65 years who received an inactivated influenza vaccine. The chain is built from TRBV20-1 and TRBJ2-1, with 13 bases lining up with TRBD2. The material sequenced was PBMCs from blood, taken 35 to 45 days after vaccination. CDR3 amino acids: CSARTSGGGAVWNEQFF. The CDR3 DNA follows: TGCAGTGCTAGAACTAGCGGGGGGGGCGCCGTGTGGAATGAGCAGTTCTTC.